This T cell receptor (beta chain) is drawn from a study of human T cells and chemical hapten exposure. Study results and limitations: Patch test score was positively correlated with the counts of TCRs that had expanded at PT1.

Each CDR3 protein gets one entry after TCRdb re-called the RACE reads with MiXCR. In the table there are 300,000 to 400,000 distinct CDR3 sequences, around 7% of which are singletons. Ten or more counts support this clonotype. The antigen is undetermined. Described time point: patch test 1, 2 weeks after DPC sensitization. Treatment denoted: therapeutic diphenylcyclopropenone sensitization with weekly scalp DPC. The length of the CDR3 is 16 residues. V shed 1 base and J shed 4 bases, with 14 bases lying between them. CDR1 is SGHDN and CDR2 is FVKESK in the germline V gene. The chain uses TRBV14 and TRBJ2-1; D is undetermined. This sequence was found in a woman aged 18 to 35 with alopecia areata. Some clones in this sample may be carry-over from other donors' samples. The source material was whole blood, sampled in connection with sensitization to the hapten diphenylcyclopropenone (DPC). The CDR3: CASSQARTAFYNEQFF. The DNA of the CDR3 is TGTGCCAGCAGCCAAGCCAGGACGGCTTTTTACAATGAGCAGTTCTTC.